The 10 T cell receptor beta chains reported below all come from one sample, sequenced in a study of CD8 T cells in ankylosing spondylitis. Study-wide points: Roughly 8 highly homologous variants made up a TCR beta motif, and this motif appeared characteristic of ankylosing spondylitis blood.

No antigens are known for them. One entry per CDR3 protein, called by TCRdb with MiXCR from the 5' RACE reads. The data show over 450,000 distinct CDR3 sequences, 12% seen once. The sequenced material came from blood, either unsorted or a sorted T cell fraction (not recorded which). The origin of the receptors is a male donor with ankylosing spondylitis.

CDR3 DNA sequence: TGCGCCAGCAGCTTGGAAGGACGGGCTAGCGGGAGGGAGACCCAGTACTTC. Protein sequence: CASSLEGRASGRETQYF. This chain links TRBV5-1 with TRBJ2-5, with TRBD2 identical over 11 bases. Germline V lookup: CDR1 SGHRS, CDR2 YFSETQ. After removal of 0 bases from V and 5 bases from J, the junction contained 9 bases not matched to a gene. CDR3 length: 17 residues.

This clonotype was observed a handful of times. The CDR3: CSATGFRSASYEQYF. The CDR3 DNA sequence: TGCAGTGCTACAGGTTTCAGGTCGGCTTCCTACGAGCAGTACTTC. The J gene is TRBJ2-7, the V gene TRBV20-1; no definite D call. V shed 4 bases and J shed 1 base, with 17 bases lying between them. The CDR3 runs to 15 residues. The germline CDR1 and CDR2 sequences are DFQATT and SNEGSKA (reference sequence).

This clonotype appeared a few times. The gene calls are TRBV20-1 and TRBJ2-1; TRBD2 matches at 7 bases. This CDR3 spans 14 amino acids. Trimming took 5 bases from V and 0 from J; bases not matched to a gene: 4. From germline, CDR1 is DFQATT and CDR2 SNEGSKA (reference sequence). This CDR3 reads CSASSGISYNEQFF. As DNA, the CDR3 is TGCAGTGCTTCAAGCGGGATCTCCTACAATGAGCAGTTCTTC.

This clonotype occurred a few times. Germline and junction disagree at one end, which may indicate a read error. This chain links TRBV2 with TRBJ1-1; D gene unclear. The CDR3 runs 11 residues. CDR1 is SNHLY and CDR2 is FYNNEI in the germline V gene. CDR3 amino acids: CASQYNTEALF. The CDR3 nucleotides are TGTGCCAGCCAATATAACACTGAAGCTTTATTT. The whole variable domain, filled in from reference TRBV2 and TRBJ1-1, reads EPEVTQTPSHQVTQMGQEVILRCVPISNHLYFYWYRQILGQKVEFLVSFYNNEISEKSEIFDDQFSVERPDGSNFTLKIRSTKLEDSAMYFCASQYNTEALFGQGTRLTVV.

This clonotype was recorded a few times. J is TRBJ2-7 and V is TRBV12-3 or TRBV12-4; unclear D gene. The CDR3 extends over 13 amino acids. Trimming stripped 4 bases from V and 1 base from J, with 8 bases between. In nucleotides, the CDR3 is TGTGCCAGCAGTTCCCCACGGTCCTACGAGCAGTACTTC. Protein product: CASSSPRSYEQYF.

The rearrangement uses TRBV20-1 and TRBJ1-2; 10 bases are a match to TRBD1. CDR3 length: 15 residues. Germline V gene lookup returns CDR1 DFQATT and CDR2 SNEGSKA (reference sequence). CDR3 in DNA: TGCAGCTCATGGACCGGGACAGGGGACGTCTATGGCTACACCTTC. Translation gives CSSWTGTGDVYGYTF.

This clonotype showed up just a few times. This rearrangement joins TRBV27 to TRBJ2-7; TRBD2 matches at 8 bases. The germline gives CDR1 MNHEY, CDR2 SMNVEV (reference sequence). V trimming: 3 bases; J trimming: 3 bases; junction bases outside the gene matches: 4. This CDR3 has 14 residues. CDR3 bases: TGTGCCAGCAGTTTTTCGGGACTAGGCTACGAGCAGTACTTC. This gives the protein CASSFSGLGYEQYF.

This clonotype was seen repeatedly, ten times or more. J is TRBJ1-2 and V is TRBV5-1; tentative D call: TRBD1 (5 bases). Trimming stripped 4 bases from V and 7 bases from J, with 20 bases between. Germline CDR1 is SGHRS and CDR2 is YFSETQ. This CDR3 spans 15 amino acids. The CDR3 DNA sequence: TGCGCCAGCAGCCAGCAGTCGGACAACGCTCTTGGCTACACCTTC. It is translated as CASSQQSDNALGYTF.

This chain joins TRBV20-1 and TRBJ2-7; possibly TRBD1 for D (6 bases). The CDR3 extends over 12 amino acids. The germline CDR1 and CDR2 sequences are DFQATT and SNEGSKA (reference sequence). The V gene lost 4 bases and the J gene lost 5 bases, with 12 bases spanning the gap. Here the CDR3 reads CSANRDIDEQYF. CDR3 sequence (DNA): TGCAGTGCTAACCGGGACATAGACGAGCAGTACTTC.

This clonotype was detected only a few times. The chain links TRBV2 to TRBJ2-2; D perhaps matches TRBD1 (5 bases). V lost 6 bases and J lost 6, with 11 bases in between. In germline, CDR1 is SNHLY, CDR2 FYNNEI. CDR3 length: 13 residues. The CDR3 here is CASRIGASGELFF. CDR3 DNA: TGTGCCAGCAGAATAGGGGCTTCCGGGGAGCTGTTTTTT.